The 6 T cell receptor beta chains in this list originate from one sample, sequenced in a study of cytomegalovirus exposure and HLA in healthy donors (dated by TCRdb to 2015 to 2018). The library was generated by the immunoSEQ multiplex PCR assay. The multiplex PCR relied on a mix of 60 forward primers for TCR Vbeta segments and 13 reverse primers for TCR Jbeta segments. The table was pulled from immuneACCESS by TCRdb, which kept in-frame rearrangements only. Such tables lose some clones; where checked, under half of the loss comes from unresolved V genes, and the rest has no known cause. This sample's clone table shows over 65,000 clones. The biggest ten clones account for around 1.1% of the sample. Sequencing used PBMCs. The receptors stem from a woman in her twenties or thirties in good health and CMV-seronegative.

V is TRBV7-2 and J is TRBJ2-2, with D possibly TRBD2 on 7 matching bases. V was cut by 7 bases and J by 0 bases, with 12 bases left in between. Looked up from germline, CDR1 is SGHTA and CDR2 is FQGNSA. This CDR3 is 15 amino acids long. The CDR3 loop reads CASNEGGANTGELFF. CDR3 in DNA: TGTGCCAGCAATGAAGGGGGGGCGAACACCGGGGAGCTGTTTTTT.

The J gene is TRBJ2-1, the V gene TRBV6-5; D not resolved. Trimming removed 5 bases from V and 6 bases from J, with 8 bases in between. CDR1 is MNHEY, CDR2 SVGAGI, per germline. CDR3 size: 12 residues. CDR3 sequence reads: CASSPNLNEQFF. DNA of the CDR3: TGTGCCAGCAGTCCTAATCTCAATGAGCAGTTCTTC.

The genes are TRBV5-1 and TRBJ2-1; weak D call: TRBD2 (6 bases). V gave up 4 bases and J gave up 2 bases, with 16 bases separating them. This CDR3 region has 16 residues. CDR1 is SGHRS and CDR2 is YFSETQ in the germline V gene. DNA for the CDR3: TGCGCCAGCAGCGGGGGACTCAAGTTTACCTACAATGAGCAGTTCTTC. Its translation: CASSGGLKFTYNEQFF.

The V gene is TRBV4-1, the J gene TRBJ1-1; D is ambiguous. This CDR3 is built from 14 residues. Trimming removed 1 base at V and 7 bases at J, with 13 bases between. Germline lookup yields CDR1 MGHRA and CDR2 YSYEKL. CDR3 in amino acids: CASSQGSGVDEAFF. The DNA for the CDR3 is TGCGCCAGCAGCCAAGGCTCCGGGGTGGATGAAGCTTTCTTT.

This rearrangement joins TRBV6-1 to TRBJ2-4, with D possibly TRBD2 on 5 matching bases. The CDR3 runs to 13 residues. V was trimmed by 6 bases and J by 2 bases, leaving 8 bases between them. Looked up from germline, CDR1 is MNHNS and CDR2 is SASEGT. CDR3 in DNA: TGTGCCAGCAGGGGAGAATCCAAAAACATTCAGTACTTC. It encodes CASRGESKNIQYF.

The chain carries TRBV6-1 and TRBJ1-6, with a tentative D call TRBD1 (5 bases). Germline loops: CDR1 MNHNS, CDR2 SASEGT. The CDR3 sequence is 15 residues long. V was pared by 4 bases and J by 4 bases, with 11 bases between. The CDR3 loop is CASSGGGQYNSPLHF. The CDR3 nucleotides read TGTGCCAGCAGTGGGGGCGGCCAATATAATTCACCCCTCCACTTT.